A selection of T cell receptor beta chains follows, all from one sample in a study of blood T cell repertoires in COVID-19. Here immunoSEQ multiplex PCR was the method, and the copy in TCRdb shows in-frame clones only, minus some. The repertoire holds approximately 230,000 clones, with just under 85% as singletons. The sequenced sample consisted of peripheral blood. These receptors were taken from a man older than 75 with acute or convalescent COVID-19. CDR3s include the opening cysteine and the closing phenylalanine or tryptophan. D genes are given only for firm matches. Clone size is not always given. Where it is, it says once, few, many or a class for expanded clones.

CDR3 DNA: TGTGCCAGCAGTGTTATTGGGACAGGGGGAGGGGGAAACATTCAGTACTTC
CDR3 protein: CASSVIGTGGGGNIQYF
clone size: -
J gene: TRBJ2-4
V gene: TRBV25-1
D gene: TRBD1

CDR3 DNA: TGCGCCAGCAGTGAGTCTCGGACACCATATAATTCACCCCTCCACTTT
CDR3 protein: CASSESRTPYNSPLHF
clone size: -
J gene: TRBJ1-6
V gene: TRBV10-1
D gene: -

CDR3 DNA: TGTGCCAGCAGCCATATTACGGGGACTAATGGCTACACCTTC
CDR3 protein: CASSHITGTNGYTF
clone size: -
J gene: TRBJ1-2
V gene: TRBV3-1/TRBV3-2
D gene: -

CDR3 DNA: TGTGCCAGCGGCCCGTATGGACAGGGTAATGGTGAGCAGTTCTTC
CDR3 protein: CASGPYGQGNGEQFF
clone size: -
J gene: TRBJ2-1
V gene: TRBV28
D gene: TRBD1

CDR3 DNA: TGTGCTAGTGGCCCTCATGGCAGGGCCAAAAACATTCAGTACTTC
CDR3 protein: CASGPHGRAKNIQYF
clone size: once
J gene: TRBJ2-4
V gene: TRBV12-5
D gene: -

CDR3 DNA: TGTGCCAGCAGCGTACACCCTAGGGGCACTGAAGCTTTCTTT
CDR3 protein: CASSVHPRGTEAFF
clone size: -
J gene: TRBJ1-1
V gene: TRBV2
D gene: -

CDR3 DNA: TGTGCCAGCAGCCACAAACTAGACAATGAGCAGTTCTTC
CDR3 protein: CASSHKLDNEQFF
clone size: -
J gene: TRBJ2-1
V gene: TRBV3-1/TRBV3-2
D gene: -

CDR3 DNA: TGTGCCAGCAGTTTATTAGGGACAGCTGGGGCCAACGTCCTGACTTTC
CDR3 protein: CASSLLGTAGANVLTF
clone size: -
J gene: TRBJ2-6
V gene: TRBV6-5
D gene: TRBD1

CDR3 DNA: TGTGCCAGCAGCTTAGCTGCCATAGGCGGGTTGTCTTACGAGCAGTACTTC
CDR3 protein: CASSLAAIGGLSYEQYF
clone size: -
J gene: TRBJ2-7
V gene: TRBV7-8
D gene: -

CDR3 DNA: TGTGCCAGCAGCTCCGACGACCCCGGGACAGGGGATGGCTACACCTTC
CDR3 protein: CASSSDDPGTGDGYTF
clone size: -
J gene: TRBJ1-2
V gene: TRBV28
D gene: TRBD1

CDR3 DNA: TGTGCCACCAGTGACTCAACAGGGGGCAGAACCTACGAGCAGTACTTC
CDR3 protein: CATSDSTGGRTYEQYF
clone size: -
J gene: TRBJ2-7
V gene: TRBV24-1
D gene: TRBD1

CDR3 DNA: TGTGCCAGTAGCCGCCTTAGACCCGGGACAGGGGGATTCACTGAAGCTTTCTTT
CDR3 protein: CASSRLRPGTGGFTEAFF
clone size: -
J gene: TRBJ1-1
V gene: TRBV19
D gene: TRBD1

CDR3 DNA: TGTGCCACCAGTGATTCCCCTGGACAGGGCGGGATGTACTTC
CDR3 protein: CATSDSPGQGGMYF
clone size: -
J gene: TRBJ2-5
V gene: TRBV24-1
D gene: TRBD1

CDR3 DNA: TGTGCCAGCAGTATTAGCGTTAACCGGGGAGAAAAACTGTTTTTT
CDR3 protein: CASSISVNRGEKLFF
clone size: -
J gene: TRBJ1-4
V gene: TRBV6-5
D gene: -

CDR3 DNA: TGTGCCAGCAGGGCACGACGGAGGGAAGGGCAGCCCCAGCATTTT
CDR3 protein: CASRARRREGQPQHF
clone size: -
J gene: TRBJ1-5
V gene: TRBV6-5
D gene: -

CDR3 DNA: TGTGCCAGCAGCCTACAGGGGGCCTACCGAGAGACCCAGTACTTC
CDR3 protein: CASSLQGAYRETQYF
clone size: -
J gene: TRBJ2-5
V gene: TRBV5-4
D gene: TRBD1

CDR3 DNA: TGCGCCAGCAGCTTGACGGGACAGGGCAACGAAAAACTGTTTTTT
CDR3 protein: CASSLTGQGNEKLFF
clone size: -
J gene: TRBJ1-4
V gene: TRBV5-1
D gene: TRBD1

CDR3 DNA: TGTGCCAGCAGCTTAAGAAGGGGGGAGACCCAGTACTTC
CDR3 protein: CASSLRRGETQYF
clone size: -
J gene: TRBJ2-5
V gene: TRBV7-2
D gene: -

CDR3 DNA: TGTGCCAGCAGCCCAGGACAGGGCGGGTTGAGCAATCAGCCCCAGCATTTT
CDR3 protein: CASSPGQGGLSNQPQHF
clone size: few
J gene: TRBJ1-5
V gene: TRBV7-6
D gene: TRBD1